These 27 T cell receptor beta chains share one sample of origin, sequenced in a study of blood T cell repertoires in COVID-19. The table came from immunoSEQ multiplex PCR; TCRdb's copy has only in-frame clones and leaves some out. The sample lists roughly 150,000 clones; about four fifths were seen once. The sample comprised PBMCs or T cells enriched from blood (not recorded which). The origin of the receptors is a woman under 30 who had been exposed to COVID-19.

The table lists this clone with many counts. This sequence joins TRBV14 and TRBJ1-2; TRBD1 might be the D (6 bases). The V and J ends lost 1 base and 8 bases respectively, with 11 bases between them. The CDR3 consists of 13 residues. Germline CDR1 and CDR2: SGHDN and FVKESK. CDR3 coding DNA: TGTGCCAGCAGCCAAGCTTTACAGGGAGGCTACACCTTC. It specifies CASSQALQGGYTF.

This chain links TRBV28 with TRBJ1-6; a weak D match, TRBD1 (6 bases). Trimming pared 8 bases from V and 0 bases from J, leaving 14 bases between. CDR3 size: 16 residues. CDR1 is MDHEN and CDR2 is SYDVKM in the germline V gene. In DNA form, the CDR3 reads TGTGCCAGCTCCGGGGGAGGGGGCTCCTATAATTCACCCCTCCACTTT. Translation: CASSGGGGSYNSPLHF.

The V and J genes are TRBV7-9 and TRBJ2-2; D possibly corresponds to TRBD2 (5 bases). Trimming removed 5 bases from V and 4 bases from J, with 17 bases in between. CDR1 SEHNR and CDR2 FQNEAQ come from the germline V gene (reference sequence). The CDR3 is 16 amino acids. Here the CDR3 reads CASSPNRETGTGELFF. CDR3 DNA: TGTGCCAGCAGCCCCAACCGGGAAACGGGCACCGGGGAGCTGTTTTTT.

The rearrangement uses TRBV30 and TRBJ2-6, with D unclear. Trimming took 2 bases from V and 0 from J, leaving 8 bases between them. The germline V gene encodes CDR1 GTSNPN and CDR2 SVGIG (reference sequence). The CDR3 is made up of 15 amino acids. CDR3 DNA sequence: TGTGCCTGGAGTACCGTAGTCTCTGGGGCCAACGTCCTGACTTTC. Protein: CAWSTVVSGANVLTF.

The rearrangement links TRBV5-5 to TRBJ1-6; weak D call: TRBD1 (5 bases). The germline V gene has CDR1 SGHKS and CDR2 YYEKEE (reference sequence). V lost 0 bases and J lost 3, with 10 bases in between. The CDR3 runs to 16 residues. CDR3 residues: CASSLERDLYNSPLHF. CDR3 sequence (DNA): TGTGCCAGCAGCTTGGAGCGGGACCTCTATAATTCACCCCTCCACTTT. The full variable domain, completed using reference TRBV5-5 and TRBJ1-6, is DAGVTQSPTHLIKTRGQQVTLRCSPISGHKSVSWYQQVLGQGPQFIFQYYEKEERGRGNFPDRFSARQFPNYSSELNVNALLLGDSALYLCASSLERDLYNSPLHFGNGTRLTVT.

CDR3 protein: CASSLGPGQGGYEQFF. The CDR3 nucleotides read TGTGCCAGCAGCTTAGGCCCCGGCCAAGGGGGATATGAGCAGTTCTTC. The J gene is TRBJ2-1, the V gene TRBV11-3; possibly TRBD1 for D (6 bases). The CDR3 is 16 residues long. Germline CDR1 SGHNT, CDR2 YENEEA. V was cut by 1 base and J by 8 bases, with 18 bases left in between.

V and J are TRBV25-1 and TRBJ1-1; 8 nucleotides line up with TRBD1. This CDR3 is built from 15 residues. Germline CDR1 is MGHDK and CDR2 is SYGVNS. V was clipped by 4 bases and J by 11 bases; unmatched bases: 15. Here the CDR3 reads CASSAPTQGALRAFF. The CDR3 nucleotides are TGTGCCAGCAGTGCTCCGACGCAGGGGGCACTTCGGGCTTTCTTT.

DNA for the CDR3: TGTGCCAGCAGTTTGATAGCTCGCGGCTACACCTTC. Translated, it gives CASSLIARGYTF. The genes are TRBV2 and TRBJ1-2; no reliable D call. This CDR3 comprises 12 residues. Trimming took off 5 bases at V and 8 bases at J, with 12 bases between the two ends. Germline V gene lookup returns CDR1 SNHLY and CDR2 FYNNEI.

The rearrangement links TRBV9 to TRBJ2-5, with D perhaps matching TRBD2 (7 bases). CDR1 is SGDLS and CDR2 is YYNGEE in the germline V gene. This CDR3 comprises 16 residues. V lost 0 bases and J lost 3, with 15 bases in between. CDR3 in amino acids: CASSVAPRGGEETQYF. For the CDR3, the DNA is TGTGCCAGCAGCGTAGCTCCCAGGGGAGGGGAAGAGACCCAGTACTTC.

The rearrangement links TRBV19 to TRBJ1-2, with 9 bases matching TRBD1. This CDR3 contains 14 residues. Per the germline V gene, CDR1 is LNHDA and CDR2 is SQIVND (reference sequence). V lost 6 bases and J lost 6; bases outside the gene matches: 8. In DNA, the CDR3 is TGTGCCAGTAGCCGACCGGGACAGGGTCATGGCTACACCTTC. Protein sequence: CASSRPGQGHGYTF.

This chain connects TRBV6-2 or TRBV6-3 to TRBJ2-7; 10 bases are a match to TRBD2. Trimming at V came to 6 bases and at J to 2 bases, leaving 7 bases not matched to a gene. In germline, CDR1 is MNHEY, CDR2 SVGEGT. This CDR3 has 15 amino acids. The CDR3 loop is CASSPTSGRAYEQYF. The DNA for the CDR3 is TGTGCCAGCAGCCCGACTAGCGGGCGGGCCTACGAGCAGTACTTC.

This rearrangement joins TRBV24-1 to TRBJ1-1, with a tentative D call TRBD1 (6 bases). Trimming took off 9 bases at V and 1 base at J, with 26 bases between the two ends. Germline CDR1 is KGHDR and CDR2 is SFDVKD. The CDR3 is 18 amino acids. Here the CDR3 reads CATQPGPGELTENTEAFF. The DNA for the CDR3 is TGTGCCACCCAACCGGGACCAGGGGAACTCACGGAGAACACTGAAGCTTTCTTT.

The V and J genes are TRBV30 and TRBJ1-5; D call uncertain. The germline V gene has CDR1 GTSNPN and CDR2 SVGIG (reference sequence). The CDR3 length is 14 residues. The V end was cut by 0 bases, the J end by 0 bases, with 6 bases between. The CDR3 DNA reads TGTGCCTGGAGTGTACTTGATAGCAATCAGCCCCAGCATTTT. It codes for CAWSVLDSNQPQHF.

DNA of the CDR3: TGTGCCAGCAGTTTACGCCAGGGGGGTACGCAGTATTTT. Protein sequence: CASSLRQGGTQYF. The chain combines TRBV28 with TRBJ2-3; D possibly corresponds to TRBD1 (7 bases). With 2 bases removed from V and 8 bases from J, the gap between germline ends came to 11 bases. In germline, CDR1 is MDHEN, CDR2 SYDVKM. The CDR3 extends over 13 amino acids.

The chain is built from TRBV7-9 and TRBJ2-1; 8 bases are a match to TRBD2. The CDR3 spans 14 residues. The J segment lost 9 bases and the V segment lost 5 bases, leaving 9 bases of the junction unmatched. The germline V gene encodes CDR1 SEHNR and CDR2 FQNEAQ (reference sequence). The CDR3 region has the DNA TGTGCCAGCAGCCGATCGGGACTAGTGAGTGAGCAGTTCTTC. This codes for CASSRSGLVSEQFF.

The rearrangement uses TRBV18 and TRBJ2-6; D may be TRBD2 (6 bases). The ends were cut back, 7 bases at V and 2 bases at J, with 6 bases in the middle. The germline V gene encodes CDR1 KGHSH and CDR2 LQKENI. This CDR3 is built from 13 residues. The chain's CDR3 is CASWGAGANVLTF. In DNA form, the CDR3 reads TGTGCCAGCTGGGGGGCTGGGGCCAACGTCCTGACTTTC. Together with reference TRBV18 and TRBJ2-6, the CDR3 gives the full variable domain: NAGVMQNPRHLVRRRGQEARLRCSPMKGHSHVYWYRQLPEEGLKFMVYLQKENIIDESGMPKERFSAEFPKEGPSILRIQQVVRGDSAAYFCASWGAGANVLTFGAGSRLTVL.

The CDR3 nucleotides are TGCGCCAGCAGTACAGGGGTGGGCACTGAAGCTTTCTTT. It is translated as CASSTGVGTEAFF. This chain joins TRBV10-1 and TRBJ1-1, with 7 nucleotides matching TRBD1. J gave up 4 bases and V 5 bases, and 4 bases lay outside the gene matches. The V gene's germline CDR1 is WNHNN and CDR2 SYGVQD (reference sequence). The CDR3 has 13 residues.

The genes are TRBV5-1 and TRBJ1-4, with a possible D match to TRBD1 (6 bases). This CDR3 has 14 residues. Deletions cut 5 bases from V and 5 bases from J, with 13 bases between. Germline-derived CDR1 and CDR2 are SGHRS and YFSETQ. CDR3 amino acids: CASSPDRSNEKLFF. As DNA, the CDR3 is TGCGCCAGCAGTCCCGACAGGTCGAATGAAAAACTGTTTTTT.

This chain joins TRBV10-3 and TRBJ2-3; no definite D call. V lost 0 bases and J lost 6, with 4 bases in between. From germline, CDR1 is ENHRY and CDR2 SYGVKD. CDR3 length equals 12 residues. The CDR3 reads CAISESGDTQYF. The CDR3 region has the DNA TGTGCCATCAGTGAGTCCGGGGATACGCAGTATTTT.

DNA for the CDR3: TGTGCCAGCAGCCAAGATCTCGAGGGAGCAGCTGAAGCTTTCTTT. Translated, it gives CASSQDLEGAAEAFF. The V gene is TRBV4-2, the J gene TRBJ1-1; D remains unclear. The V gene lost 0 bases and the J gene lost 6 bases, with 14 bases spanning the gap. Germline V gene data show CDR1 as LGHNA and CDR2 as YNFKEQ. The CDR3 loop spans 15 amino acids.

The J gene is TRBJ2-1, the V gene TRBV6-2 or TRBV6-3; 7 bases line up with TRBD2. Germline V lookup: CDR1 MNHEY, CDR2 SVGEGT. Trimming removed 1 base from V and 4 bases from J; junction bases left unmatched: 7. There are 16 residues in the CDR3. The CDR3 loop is CASSYWRLATYNEQFF. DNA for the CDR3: TGTGCCAGCAGTTACTGGAGACTAGCTACGTACAATGAGCAGTTCTTC.

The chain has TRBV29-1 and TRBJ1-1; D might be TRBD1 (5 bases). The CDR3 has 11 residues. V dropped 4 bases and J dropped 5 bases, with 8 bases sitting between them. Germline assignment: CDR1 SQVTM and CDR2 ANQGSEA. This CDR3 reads CSVAGVTEAFF. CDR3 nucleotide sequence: TGCAGCGTTGCGGGGGTGACTGAAGCTTTCTTT.

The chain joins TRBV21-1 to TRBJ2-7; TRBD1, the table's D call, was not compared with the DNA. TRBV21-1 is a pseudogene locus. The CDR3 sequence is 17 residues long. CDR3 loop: CASSFVEGHKETYEQYF. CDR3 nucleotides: TGTGCCAGCAGCTTCGTCGAGGGACACAAAGAGACCTACGAGCAGTACTTC.

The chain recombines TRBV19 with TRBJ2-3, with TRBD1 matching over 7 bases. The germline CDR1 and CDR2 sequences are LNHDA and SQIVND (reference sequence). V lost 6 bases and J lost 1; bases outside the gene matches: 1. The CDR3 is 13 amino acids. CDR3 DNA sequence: TGTGCCAGTAGCGACAGGGGCACAGATACGCAGTATTTT. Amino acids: CASSDRGTDTQYF. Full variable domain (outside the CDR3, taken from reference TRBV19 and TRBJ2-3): DGGITQSPKYLFRKEGQNVTLSCEQNLNHDAMYWYRQDPGQGLRLIYYSQIVNDFQKGDIAEGYSVSREKKESFPLTVTSAQKNPTAFYLCASSDRGTDTQYFGPGTRLTVL.

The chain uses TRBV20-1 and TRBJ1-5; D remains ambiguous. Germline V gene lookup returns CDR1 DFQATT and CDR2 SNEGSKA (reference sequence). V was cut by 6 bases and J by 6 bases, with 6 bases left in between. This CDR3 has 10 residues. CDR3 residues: CSAEGQPQHF. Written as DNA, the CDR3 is TGCAGTGCGGAGGGTCAGCCCCAGCATTTT.

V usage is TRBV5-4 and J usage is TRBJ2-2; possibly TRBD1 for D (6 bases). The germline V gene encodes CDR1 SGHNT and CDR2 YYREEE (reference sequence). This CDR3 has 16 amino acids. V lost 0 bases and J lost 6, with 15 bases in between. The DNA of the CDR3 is TGTGCCAGCAGCTTGGAAACAGGGTCTGCCTCCGGGGAGCTGTTTTTT. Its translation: CASSLETGSASGELFF.

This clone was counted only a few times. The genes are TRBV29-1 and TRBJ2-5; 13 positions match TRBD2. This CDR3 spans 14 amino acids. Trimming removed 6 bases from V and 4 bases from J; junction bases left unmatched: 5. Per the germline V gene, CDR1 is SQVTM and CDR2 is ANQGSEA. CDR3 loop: CSVPGLAGVETQYF. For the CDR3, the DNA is TGCAGCGTCCCCGGACTAGCGGGAGTAGAGACCCAGTACTTC.